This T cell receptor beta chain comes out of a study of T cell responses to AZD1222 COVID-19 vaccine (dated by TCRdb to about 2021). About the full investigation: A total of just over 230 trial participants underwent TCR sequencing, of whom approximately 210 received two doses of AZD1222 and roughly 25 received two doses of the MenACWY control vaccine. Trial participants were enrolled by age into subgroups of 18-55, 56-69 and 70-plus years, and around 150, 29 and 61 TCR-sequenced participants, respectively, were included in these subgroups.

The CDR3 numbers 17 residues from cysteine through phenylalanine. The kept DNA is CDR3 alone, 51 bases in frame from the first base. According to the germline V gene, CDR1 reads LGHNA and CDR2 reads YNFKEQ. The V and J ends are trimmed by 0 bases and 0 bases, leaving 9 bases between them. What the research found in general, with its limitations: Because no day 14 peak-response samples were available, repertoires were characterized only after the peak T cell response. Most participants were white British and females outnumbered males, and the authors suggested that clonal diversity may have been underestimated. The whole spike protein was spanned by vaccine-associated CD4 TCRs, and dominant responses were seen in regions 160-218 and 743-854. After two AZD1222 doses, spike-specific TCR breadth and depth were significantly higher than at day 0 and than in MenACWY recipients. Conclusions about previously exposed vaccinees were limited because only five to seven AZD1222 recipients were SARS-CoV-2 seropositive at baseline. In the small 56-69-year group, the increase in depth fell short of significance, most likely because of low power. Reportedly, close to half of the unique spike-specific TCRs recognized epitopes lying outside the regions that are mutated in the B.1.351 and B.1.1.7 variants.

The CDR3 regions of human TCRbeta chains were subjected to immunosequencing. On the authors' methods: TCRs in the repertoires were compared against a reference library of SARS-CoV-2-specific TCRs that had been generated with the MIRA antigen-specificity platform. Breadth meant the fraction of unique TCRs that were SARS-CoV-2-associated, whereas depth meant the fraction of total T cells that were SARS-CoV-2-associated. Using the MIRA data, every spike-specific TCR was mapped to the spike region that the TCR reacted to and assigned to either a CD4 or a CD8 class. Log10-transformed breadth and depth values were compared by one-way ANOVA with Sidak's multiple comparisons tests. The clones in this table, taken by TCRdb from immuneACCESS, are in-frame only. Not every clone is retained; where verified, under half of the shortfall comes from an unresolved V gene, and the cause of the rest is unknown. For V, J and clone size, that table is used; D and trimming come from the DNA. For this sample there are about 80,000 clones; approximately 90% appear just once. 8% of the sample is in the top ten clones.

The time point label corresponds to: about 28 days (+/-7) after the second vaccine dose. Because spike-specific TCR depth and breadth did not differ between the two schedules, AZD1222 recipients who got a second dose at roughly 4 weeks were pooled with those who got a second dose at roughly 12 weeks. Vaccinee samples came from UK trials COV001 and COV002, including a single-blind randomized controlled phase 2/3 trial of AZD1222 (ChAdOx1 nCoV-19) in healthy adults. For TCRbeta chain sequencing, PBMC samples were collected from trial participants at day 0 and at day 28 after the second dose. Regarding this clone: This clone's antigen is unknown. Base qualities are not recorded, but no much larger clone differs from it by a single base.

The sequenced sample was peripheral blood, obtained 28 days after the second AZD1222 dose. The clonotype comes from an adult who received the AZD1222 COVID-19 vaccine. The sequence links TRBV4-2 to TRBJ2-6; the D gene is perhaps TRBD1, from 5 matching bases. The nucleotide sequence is TGTGCCAGCAGCCAAGATCCGGACAACTCTGGGGCCAACGTCCTGACTTTC. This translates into CASSQDPDNSGANVLTF.